Listed below are T cell receptor beta chains from one sample, sequenced in a study of blood T cell repertoires in COVID-19. Clones were read by immunoSEQ multiplex PCR, and TCRdb kept only the in-frame ones, dropping some. The sample carries 300,000 to 400,000 clones, around 88% recorded once. The sequencing input was peripheral blood. The receptors were gathered from a woman aged 25-40 years with COVID-19, enrolled during active disease. Both conserved end residues are part of each CDR3. The order of the fields is clone size, D gene, J gene, V gene, CDR3 protein, CDR3 DNA. D genes are given only for firm matches. Clone size is not always given. Where it is, it says once, few, many or a class for expanded clones.

. TRBD2 TRBJ2-5 TRBV19 CASSKTSGAVGETQYF TGTGCCAGTAGTAAGACTAGCGGGGCCGTGGGGGAGACCCAGTACTTC
. . TRBJ1-6 TRBV6-6 CASSRLGRSYNSPLHF TGTGCCAGCAGTCGACTGGGGAGGTCCTATAATTCACCCCTCCACTTT
. . TRBJ1-5 TRBV15 CATSRDLEINQPQHF TGTGCCACCAGCAGAGATCTTGAGATCAATCAGCCCCAGCATTTT
. . TRBJ2-7 TRBV13 CASSLAGKSEQYF TGTGCCAGCAGCTTAGCGGGGAAAAGCGAGCAGTACTTC
once . TRBJ2-5 TRBV6-5 CASRSGGQRGTQYF TGTGCCAGCAGGTCCGGGGGGCAGAGAGGGACCCAGTACTTC
. . TRBJ2-1 TRBV7-9 CASSFPQTAYNEQFF TGTGCCAGCAGCTTTCCCCAAACGGCCTACAATGAGCAGTTCTTC
. . TRBJ1-2 TRBV20-1 CSASLGGRYYGYTF TGCAGTGCTAGTTTGGGCGGGCGTTACTATGGCTACACCTTC
. TRBD1 TRBJ1-5 TRBV28 CASSTGTGNQPQHF TGTGCCAGCAGTACCGGGACAGGGAATCAGCCCCAGCATTTT
. . TRBJ2-1 TRBV7-2 CASNSQGSYNEQFF TGTGCCAGCAACTCACAGGGAAGCTACAATGAGCAGTTCTTC
once TRBD1 TRBJ2-2 TRBV24-1 CATGRGTGNTGELFF TGTGCCACCGGGAGAGGGACAGGGAACACCGGGGAGCTGTTTTTT
. . TRBJ1-5 TRBV24-1 CATSEGAASNQPQHF TGTGCCACCAGTGAAGGGGCAGCGAGCAATCAGCCCCAGCATTTT
. TRBD1 TRBJ1-1 TRBV5-4 CASSLTGVHTEAFF TGTGCCAGCAGCTTGACAGGGGTTCACACTGAAGCTTTCTTT
. . TRBJ2-1 TRBV7-9 CASSLGGAANNEQFF TGTGCCAGCAGTCTAGGGGGGGCGGCCAACAATGAGCAGTTCTTC
. . TRBJ1-2 TRBV5-6 CASSLAAGSGYTF TGTGCCAGCAGCTTGGCAGCAGGGTCTGGCTACACCTTC
few . TRBJ2-2 TRBV11-2 CASSSLSRTGELFF TGTGCCAGCAGCTCCCTATCGCGTACCGGGGAGCTGTTTTTT
. . TRBJ1-5 TRBV6-1 CASSEGGAASNQPQHF TGTGCCAGCAGTGAAGGTGGGGCAGCTAGCAATCAGCCCCAGCATTTT
. . TRBJ1-2 TRBV11-2 CASSSRPGQGYGYTF TGTGCCAGCAGCTCCAGACCGGGACAAGGGTATGGCTACACCTTC
. . TRBJ2-6 TRBV19 CASSIGGTGANVLTF TGTGCCAGTAGTATTGGAGGGACCGGGGCCAACGTCCTGACTTTC
. TRBD2 TRBJ2-2 TRBV6-6 CASSYAGESDTGELFF TGTGCCAGCAGTTACGCGGGGGAGTCGGACACCGGGGAGCTGTTTTTT
. . TRBJ1-3 TRBV2 CASTLGRDTSNTIYF TGTGCCAGCACCCTCGGGAGGGACACTTCCAACACCATATATTTT
once TRBD1 TRBJ1-2 TRBV7-9 CASSLGTGSSYGYTF TGTGCCAGCAGCTTAGGGACAGGGTCCTCCTATGGCTACACCTTC
. TRBD1 TRBJ1-3 TRBV2 CASSAYGTVSGGNTIYF TGTGCCAGCAGCGCTTATGGGACAGTATCAGGCGGGAACACCATATATTTT
. . TRBJ1-1 TRBV7-2 CASSPGPRATEAFF TGTGCCAGCAGCCCAGGTCCCAGGGCCACTGAAGCTTTCTTT
. TRBD1 TRBJ1-2 TRBV3-1/TRBV3-2 CASSLWGQEDYGYTF TGTGCCAGCAGTCTATGGGGACAGGAGGATTATGGCTACACCTTC
once TRBD2 TRBJ2-1 TRBV27 CASNDSPLAGAPVGNEQFF TGTGCCAGCAATGATTCCCCCCTAGCGGGGGCACCGGTGGGAAATGAGCAGTTCTTC
. TRBD2 TRBJ2-5 TRBV7-8 CASSGRLAGGHQETQYF TGTGCCAGCTCGGGACGGCTAGCGGGGGGCCACCAAGAGACCCAGTACTTC
. TRBD2 TRBJ2-5 TRBV6-5 CVAGTETQYF TGTGTAGCGGGGACAGAGACCCAGTACTTC
. . TRBJ2-1 TRBV5-1 CASSLVSRVHEQFF TGCGCCAGCAGCTTGGTGTCCAGGGTTCATGAGCAGTTCTTC
. TRBD2 TRBJ2-5 TRBV7-2 CASSLRASGEETQYF TGTGCCAGCAGCTTACGGGCTAGCGGGGAAGAGACCCAGTACTTC
. TRBD1 TRBJ2-5 TRBV2 CASSEEQGVRRETQYF TGTGCCAGCAGTGAGGAACAGGGGGTACGTCGAGAGACCCAGTACTTC
. TRBD1 TRBJ1-2 TRBV30 CARGPGQGFGYTF TGTGCCAGAGGGCCCGGACAGGGTTTTGGCTACACCTTC
. . TRBJ2-1 TRBV27 CASSDYSSNEQFF TGTGCCAGCAGTGACTACAGCAGCAATGAGCAGTTCTTC
once . TRBJ2-7 TRBV4-3 CASSQGLIYEQYF TGCGCCAGCAGCCAAGGACTAATCTACGAGCAGTACTTC
. . TRBJ1-1 TRBV3-1/TRBV3-2 CASSPQGLNTEAFF TGTGCCAGCAGCCCCCAGGGTCTGAACACTGAAGCTTTCTTT
. TRBD1 TRBJ2-7 TRBV27 CASRNLVWDRGRNEQYF TGTGCCAGCCGCAATCTAGTGTGGGACAGGGGGCGTAACGAGCAGTACTTC
. TRBD1 TRBJ2-7 TRBV19 CASSISGQGPYEQYF TGTGCCAGTAGTATCTCGGGACAGGGCCCATACGAGCAGTACTTC
. . TRBJ2-3 TRBV9 CASSVFMGENTQYF TGTGCCAGCAGCGTCTTTATGGGCGAAAATACGCAGTATTTT
. . TRBJ1-6 TRBV6-5 CASSYDQISYNSPLHF TGTGCCAGCAGTTACGATCAGATCTCCTATAATTCACCCCTCCACTTT
. TRBD1 TRBJ1-5 TRBV19 CASRPGQYSNQPQHF TGTGCCAGTAGACCGGGACAGTATAGCAATCAGCCCCAGCATTTT
once . TRBJ1-4 TRBV19 CASSIGDNFQKLFF TGTGCCAGTAGTATAGGGGACAATTTTCAAAAACTGTTTTTT
. . TRBJ1-2 TRBV3-1/TRBV3-2 CASSHYRAYGYTF TGTGCCAGCAGCCATTACAGGGCCTATGGCTACACCTTC
. TRBD1 TRBJ1-2 TRBV7-9 CASNSFKGQGPHSFYGYTF TGTGCCAGCAACTCTTTTAAAGGACAGGGGCCCCATTCCTTCTATGGCTACACCTTC
. . TRBJ1-5 TRBV6-1 CASSEMVDTLSQPQHF TGTGCCAGCAGTGAAATGGTTGACACACTTTCTCAGCCCCAGCATTTT
. . TRBJ1-2 TRBV29-1 CSVPAGTASRGPNYGYTF TGCAGCGTTCCGGCGGGCACGGCCTCCAGGGGACCAAACTATGGCTACACCTTC
. . TRBJ2-2 TRBV9 CASSPTGNTGELFF TGTGCCAGCAGCCCGACAGGCAACACCGGGGAGCTGTTTTTT
. . TRBJ1-5 TRBV28 CASSSGGHFSNQPQHF TGTGCCAGCAGTTCCGGCGGGCACTTTAGCAATCAGCCCCAGCATTTT
. TRBD1 TRBJ2-5 TRBV18 CASSSLTGGRETQYF TGTGCCAGCTCATCCTTGACAGGGGGCCGAGAGACCCAGTACTTC
. . TRBJ2-1 TRBV18 CASSRQGYNEQFF TGTGCCAGCTCACGCCAGGGATACAATGAGCAGTTCTTC
. . TRBJ1-3 TRBV10-2 CAAASRGFNTIYF TGCGCCGCAGCAAGCAGGGGATTTAACACCATATATTTT
. . TRBJ1-2 TRBV6-2/TRBV6-3 CASSYSSGSGDYGYTF TGTGCCAGCAGTTACTCGAGCGGATCGGGTGACTATGGCTACACCTTC
. TRBD1 TRBJ1-1 TRBV19 CATRDRENTEAFF TGTGCCACCAGGGACAGAGAGAACACTGAAGCTTTCTTT